This TCR beta chain was sequenced for a study of cytomegalovirus exposure and HLA in healthy donors. Overall study context: Previous work identified roughly 120 million unique TCR beta sequences from some 170 million T cells.

Study observations and caveats: The study had only CMV serostatus as immune exposure information.

Amplification used 60 Vbeta primers and 13 Jbeta primers. Sequencing was performed with immunoSEQ multiplex PCR; in TCRdb, only in-frame clones are kept and a portion is missing. The sample consists of about 140,000 clones, 70% to 85% of them appearing once. Germline V CDR1 and CDR2: MGHDK, SYGVNS. V shed 4 bases and J 9 bases; nucleotides not matched to a gene: 5. The CDR3 spans 12 residues. Remarks on this clone: Its antigen remains unknown.

The chain joins TRBV25-1 to TRBJ1-1; 7 nucleotides align to TRBD1. Sequencing was done on a sample of PBMCs. The clonotype originates from a woman between 50 and 59 years old in good health and CMV-seropositive. The CDR3 is CASSGQGVKAFF. CDR3 nucleotide sequence: TGTGCCAGCAGTGGGCAGGGGGTGAAAGCTTTCTTT. The whole variable domain, filled in from reference TRBV25-1 and TRBJ1-1, reads EADIYQTPRYLVIGTGKKITLECSQTMGHDKMYWYQQDPGMELHLIHYSYGVNSTEKGDLSSESTVSRIRTEHFPLTLESARPSHTSQYLCASSGQGVKAFFGQGTRLTVV.